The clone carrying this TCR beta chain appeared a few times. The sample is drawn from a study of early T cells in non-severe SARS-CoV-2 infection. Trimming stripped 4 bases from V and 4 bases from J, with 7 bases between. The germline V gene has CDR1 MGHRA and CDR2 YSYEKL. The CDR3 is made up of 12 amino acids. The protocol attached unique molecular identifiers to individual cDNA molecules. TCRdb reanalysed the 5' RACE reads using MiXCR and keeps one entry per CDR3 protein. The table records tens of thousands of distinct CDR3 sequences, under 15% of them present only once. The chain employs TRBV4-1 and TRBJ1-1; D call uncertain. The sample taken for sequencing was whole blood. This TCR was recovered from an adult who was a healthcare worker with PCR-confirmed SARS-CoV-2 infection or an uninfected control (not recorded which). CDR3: CASSLGITEAFF. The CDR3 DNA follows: TGCGCCAGCAGCCTTGGGATCACTGAAGCTTTCTTT.